Following are 3 T cell receptor beta chains from one sample sequenced in a study of beta chain features in type 1 diabetes. Study results and limitations: Moderately but significantly shorter TCRB CDR3s were found in Type 1 diabetes patients in all four CD4+ subsets.

For these receptors, no antigen is known. Reverse transcription of all isolated RNA meant that expressed TCRB transcripts were sequenced. Method: immunoSEQ multiplex PCR; TCRdb's copy keeps in-frame clones and lacks some. Of 200,000 to 300,000 clones detected, about a tenth appear once; the ten largest clones hold more than 0.015%. Specimen: naive CD4+ T cells from blood. These receptors all stem from a man aged 25-45 years with type 1 diabetes.

This clone was seen more than once but under ten times. The J gene is TRBJ2-7, the V gene TRBV30; D gene uncertain. The CDR3 sequence is 13 residues long. CDR1 is GTSNPN, CDR2 SVGIG, per germline (reference sequence). V lost 2 bases to trimming and J lost 7 bases, with 15 bases between them. Here the CDR3 reads CAWSTGPLGEQYF. The CDR3, as DNA: TGTGCCTGGAGTACTGGGCCCCTTGGAGAGCAGTACTTC.

The chain joins TRBV30 to TRBJ2-1; D gene ambiguous. With 2 bases removed from V and 0 bases from J, the gap between germline ends came to 2 bases. Germline CDR1 GTSNPN, CDR2 SVGIG (reference sequence). The CDR3 is made up of 12 amino acids. CDR3 amino acids: CAWSRSYNEQFF. The CDR3 DNA reads TGTGCCTGGAGTCGCTCCTACAATGAGCAGTTCTTC.

The CDR3 here is CASSLAPGGEQFF. Here the CDR3 DNA reads TGCGCCAGCAGCTTGGCCCCCGGGGGTGAGCAGTTCTTC. The chain has TRBV5-1 and TRBJ2-1; TRBD2 is a possible D gene (6 bases). Germline CDR1 and CDR2: SGHRS and YFSETQ. The CDR3 is 13 amino acids. Trimming removed 0 bases at V and 9 bases at J, with 10 bases between.